The 7 T cell receptor beta chains listed next were all sequenced from one sample in a study of beta chain features in type 1 diabetes. Whole-study results and caveats: There was a moderate but significant shortening of TCRB CDR3s in all four CD4+ subsets of Type 1 diabetes patients.

Which antigens these TCRs recognize remains unknown. As every portion of the isolated RNA was reverse transcribed, the sequencing read expressed TCRB transcripts. Only in-frame clones appear in the TCRdb table, and some are missing; sequencing was by immunoSEQ multiplex PCR. The top ten clones hold 0.7% of a sample with around 160,000 clones, about 9% of them seen once. Sequencing input: central memory CD4+ T cells from blood. Receptors were obtained from a woman aged 25 to 39 with type 1 diabetes.

This clone was counted between two and nine times. The CDR3: CAWSRFAVPGKNIQYF. The CDR3 bases are TGTGCCTGGAGCAGATTCGCGGTGCCGGGGAAAAACATTCAGTACTTC. V usage is TRBV30 and J usage is TRBJ2-4; the D gene is possibly TRBD2 (5 bases). CDR3 length equals 16 residues. The V gene's germline CDR1 is GTSNPN and CDR2 SVGIG (reference sequence). V was pared by 3 bases and J by 4 bases, with 19 bases between. Full variable domain (rest looked up from reference TRBV30 and TRBJ2-4): SQTIHQWPATLVQPVGSPLSLECTVEGTSNPNLYWYRQAAGRGLQLLFYSVGIGQISSEVPQNLSASRPQDRQFILSSKKLLLSDSGFYLCAWSRFAVPGKNIQYFGAGTRLSVL.

This chain links TRBV15 with TRBJ2-1; unclear D gene. V lost 0 bases to trimming and J lost 9 bases, with 9 bases between them. CDR1 and CDR2 (germline): LNHNV, YYDKDF (reference sequence). This CDR3 is built from 13 residues. The CDR3 region is CATSRDRYGEQFF. The CDR3 DNA follows: TGTGCCACCAGCAGAGATCGTTACGGTGAGCAGTTCTTC.

This clone was observed a few times. The chain combines TRBV4-1 with TRBJ1-5; the match to TRBD1 covers 7 bases. The CDR3 is made up of 16 amino acids. From germline, CDR1 is MGHRA and CDR2 YSYEKL. V shed 4 bases and J 4 bases; nucleotides not matched to a gene: 10. The DNA of the CDR3 is TGCGCCAGCAGCCCATTGTACAGGGGAGATAATCAGCCCCAGCATTTT. Translation gives CASSPLYRGDNQPQHF.

This clone was detected a few times. V gene TRBV4-1 combines with J gene TRBJ2-1; 12 positions agree with TRBD2. Germline CDR1 and CDR2: MGHRA and YSYEKL. The CDR3 runs to 21 residues. V was pared by 1 base and J by 2 bases, with 15 bases of the junction left unmatched. The CDR3 spells CASSQAGLAGIFRNTYNEQFF. Written as DNA, the CDR3 is TGCGCCAGCAGCCAAGCCGGACTAGCGGGAATCTTTCGAAACACCTACAATGAGCAGTTCTTC.

This clone occurred a few times. The chain carries TRBV30 and TRBJ2-2, with 9 bases aligning to TRBD1. The CDR3 is 14 amino acids. After removal of 0 bases from V and 7 bases from J, the junction contained 3 bases not matched to a gene. Looked up from germline, CDR1 is GTSNPN and CDR2 is SVGIG (reference sequence). CDR3 residues: CAWSVQTGGGELFF. The CDR3 DNA follows: TGTGCCTGGAGTGTACAGACAGGGGGCGGGGAGCTGTTTTTT.

This clone was counted once. The chain links TRBV27 to TRBJ1-4, with D perhaps TRBD1 (5 bases). Per germline, CDR1 MNHEY and CDR2 SMNVEV (reference sequence). The CDR3 runs 15 residues. V was clipped by 2 bases and J by 2 bases, with 9 bases between them. The CDR3 loop is CASSLQQATNEKLFF. CDR3 DNA sequence: TGTGCCAGCAGTTTACAACAGGCGACTAATGAAAAACTGTTTTTT.

V and J are TRBV6-6 and TRBJ1-5; the D is unclear. V was cut by 8 bases and J by 4 bases, with 21 bases left in between. CDR3 size: 16 residues. Germline values: CDR1 MNHNY, CDR2 SVGAGI (reference sequence). The CDR3: CASSSHNDWKNQPQHF. In nucleotides, the CDR3 is TGTGCCAGCTCATCCCATAACGACTGGAAAAATCAGCCCCAGCATTTT.